This T cell receptor (beta chain) was sequenced for a study of blood T cell repertoires in COVID-19. A single count supports this clone. J gave up 5 bases and V 4 bases, and 15 bases lay outside the gene matches. CDR3 size: 17 residues. CDR1 SGDLS and CDR2 YYNGEE come from the germline V gene. Methods used by the authors: By means of reference gene primer amplification, nucleated cell counts were estimated. Profiled with immunoSEQ multiplex PCR; TCRdb holds only in-frame clones, not every one. The D gene and trimming were derived from the DNA, and the V and J assignments and clone size from that table. The data contain 650,000 to 800,000 clones, more than 80% of them singletons.

This clonotype was sampled from a woman aged 18-29 years with acute or convalescent COVID-19. V is TRBV9 and J is TRBJ2-1; 7 bases agree with TRBD2. The sample comprised peripheral blood. As DNA, the CDR3 is TGTGCCAGCAGCCCCGGGGGTGGTAGCGGGCTCCACAATGAGCAGTTCTTC. Its protein product is CASSPGGGSGLHNEQFF.